This T cell receptor (beta chain) was sequenced for a study of T cell responses to AZD1222 COVID-19 vaccine (dated by TCRdb to 2020 to 2023). Some background on the complete study: A total of approximately 250 trial participants underwent TCR sequencing, of whom approximately 200 had received two doses of AZD1222 and some 25 had received two doses of the MenACWY control vaccine. Trial participants were enrolled by age into subgroups of 18-55, 56-69 and 70-plus years, and around 150, 28 and 57 TCR-sequenced participants, respectively, were included in these subgroups.

Trimming takes 4 bases off V and 0 bases off J; junction bases not matched to a gene: 6. CDR1 and CDR2 (SGHRS, YFSETQ) derive from the germline V gene. The CDR3 goes from the cysteine to the phenylalanine over 15 residues. The CDR3 DNA has 45 bases and is translated from base 1. The CDR3 regions of human TCRbeta chains were analyzed by immunosequencing. The source study handled its data this way. Repertoire TCRs were checked for matches against a reference library of SARS-CoV-2-specific TCRs that had been generated using the MIRA antigen-specificity platform. Breadth meant the fraction of unique TCRs that were SARS-CoV-2-associated, whereas depth meant the fraction of total T cells that were SARS-CoV-2-associated. Using the MIRA data, every spike-specific TCR was mapped to the spike region that the TCR reacted to and assigned to either a CD4 or a CD8 class. Log10-transformed breadth and depth values were compared by one-way ANOVA with Sidak's multiple comparisons tests. The table comes from immuneACCESS by way of TCRdb, which keeps in-frame sequences with V and J called. Part of the clones is missing from these tables; in studies checked, under half for an unresolved V gene and the rest for unknown reasons. V, J and clone size were drawn from that table, and D and trimming were deduced from the DNA. In all, the sample holds approximately 130,000 clones, and around 90% of those were seen once. Of the sample, roughly 5.2% falls within the top ten clones.

The full study reports these points: Because no samples from the day 14 peak response were available, repertoires could be characterized only after the peak T cell response. Epitopes outside the regions mutated in the B.1.351 and B.1.1.7 variants were reportedly recognized by nearly half of the unique spike-specific TCRs. Conclusions about previously exposed vaccinees were limited because only a handful of AZD1222 recipients were SARS-CoV-2 seropositive at baseline. Participants were mostly white British and included more females than males, and it was suggested by the authors that clonal diversity may have been underestimated. In the small 56-69-year group, the increase in depth fell short of significance, most likely because of low power. After two AZD1222 doses, spike-specific TCR breadth and depth were significantly higher than at day 0 and than in MenACWY recipients. The vaccine-associated CD4 TCRs covered the entire spike protein, and the dominant responses fell in regions 160-218 and 743-854.

Comment on this clone: The target of this receptor is not known. No per-base quality is available; no much larger clone lies one base away.

This specimen's time point label, per the study, means: about 28 days (+/-7) after the second vaccine dose. AZD1222 recipients whose second dose came at about 4 weeks and those whose second dose came at about 12 weeks were combined into one group, since spike-specific TCR depth and breadth did not differ between the two schedules. Samples from vaccinated people were obtained from the UK trials COV001 and COV002, which included a single-blind randomized controlled phase 2/3 trial of AZD1222 (ChAdOx1 nCoV-19) in healthy adults. Trial participant PBMC samples were collected at day 0 and day 28 after the second dose for TCRbeta chain sequencing.

The chain is encoded by TRBV5-1 joined to TRBJ1-1, with 7 bases in between that match TRBD1. The TCR originated in an adult who received the AZD1222 COVID-19 vaccine. Sequencing was performed on peripheral blood, taken 28 days after the second AZD1222 dose. CDR3 region: CASSPGQFMNTEAFF. The DNA sequence is TGCGCCAGCAGCCCGGGACAGTTCATGAACACTGAAGCTTTCTTT.